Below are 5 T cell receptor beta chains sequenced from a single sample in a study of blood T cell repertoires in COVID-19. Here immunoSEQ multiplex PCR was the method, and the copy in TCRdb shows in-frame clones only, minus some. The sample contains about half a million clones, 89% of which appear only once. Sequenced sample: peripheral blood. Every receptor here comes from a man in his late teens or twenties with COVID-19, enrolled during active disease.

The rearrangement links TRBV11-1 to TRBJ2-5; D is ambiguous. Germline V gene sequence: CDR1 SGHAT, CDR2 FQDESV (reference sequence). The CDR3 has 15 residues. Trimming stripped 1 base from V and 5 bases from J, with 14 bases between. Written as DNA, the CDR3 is TGTGCCAGCAGCTTAGGTCTTCTCCCTGAGGAGACCCAGTACTTC. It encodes CASSLGLLPEETQYF.

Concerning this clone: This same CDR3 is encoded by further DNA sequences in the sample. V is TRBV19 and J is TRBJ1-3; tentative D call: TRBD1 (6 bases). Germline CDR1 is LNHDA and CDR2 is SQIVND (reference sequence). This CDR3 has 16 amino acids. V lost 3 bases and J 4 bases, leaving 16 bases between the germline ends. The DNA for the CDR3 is TGTGCCAGTAGTATTGGCGGCAGGGGATTCGGAAACACCATATATTTT. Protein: CASSIGGRGFGNTIYF.

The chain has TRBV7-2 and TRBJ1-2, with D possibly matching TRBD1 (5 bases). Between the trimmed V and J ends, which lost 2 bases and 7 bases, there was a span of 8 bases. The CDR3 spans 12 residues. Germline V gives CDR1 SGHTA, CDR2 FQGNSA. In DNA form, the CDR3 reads TGTGCCAGCAGCTTATTCGGGGGTGGCTACACCTTC. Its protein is CASSLFGGGYTF.

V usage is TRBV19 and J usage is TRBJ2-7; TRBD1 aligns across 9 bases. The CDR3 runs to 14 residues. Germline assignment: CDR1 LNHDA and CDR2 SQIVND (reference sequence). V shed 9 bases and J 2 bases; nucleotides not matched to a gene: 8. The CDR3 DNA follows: TGTGCCAGCAAGGGACAGGGAAACGCCTACGAGCAGTACTTC. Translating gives CASKGQGNAYEQYF.

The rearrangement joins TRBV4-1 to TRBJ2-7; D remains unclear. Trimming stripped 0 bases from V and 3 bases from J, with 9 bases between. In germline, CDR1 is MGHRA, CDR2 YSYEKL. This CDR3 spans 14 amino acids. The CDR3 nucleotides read TGCGCCAGCAGCCAAGAATTACACCTCTACGAGCAGTACTTC. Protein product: CASSQELHLYEQYF.